A single sample gave rise to the 12 T cell receptor beta chains below, sequenced in a study of sequential checkpoint blockade in melanoma (dated by TCRdb to about 2019). The meaning of the sample's treatment or condition label: randomized to nivolumab then ipilimumab (arm A) or the reverse (arm B). Library preparation was by the immunoSEQ multiplex PCR assay. What TCRdb holds here is the immuneACCESS table cut down to in-frame rearrangements. Part of the clones is not present; checked against another copy, under half of the missing clones reflect an unresolved V gene, and the others are unexplained. The sample has about 17,000 clones on record, 69% of them singletons. The ten largest clones take up under 20% of the sample. Sample: CD8+ T cells sorted from blood (inferred from file names), taken from a patient given nivolumab and ipilimumab in sequence. The receptors shown here come from a human donor with melanoma.

The table lists this clone with a few counts. The chain combines TRBV4-3 with TRBJ2-1; 10 nucleotides align to TRBD2. The germline gives CDR1 LGHNA, CDR2 YSLEER. This CDR3 is 16 amino acids long. The ends lost 1 base at V and 4 bases at J; junction bases unmatched: 4. The CDR3, as DNA: TGCGCCAGCAGCCAAGGGACTAGCGGAATATACAATGAGCAGTTCTTC. This translates into CASSQGTSGIYNEQFF.

V usage is TRBV11-2 and J usage is TRBJ2-7, with TRBD2 matching over 8 bases. Looked up from germline, CDR1 is SGHAT and CDR2 is FQNNGV. V dropped 1 base and J dropped 2; count of bases not matched to a gene: 1. The CDR3 has 14 amino acids. The DNA of the CDR3 is TGTGCCAGCAGCTTAGGCGGGGGGACCTACGAGCAGTACTTC. The encoded protein is CASSLGGGTYEQYF.

This clone has only a few counts. V gene TRBV5-1 combines with J gene TRBJ1-4; TRBD1 matches 8 bases. There are 14 residues in the CDR3. Germline V gives CDR1 SGHRS, CDR2 YFSETQ. The V gene end was trimmed by 0 bases and the J gene end by 6 bases; junction bases not matched to a gene: 1. CDR3 bases: TGCGCCAGCAGCTTGGCAGGGGGCTATGAAAAACTGTTTTTT. The encoded protein is CASSLAGGYEKLFF.

This clone has a handful of counts. J is TRBJ2-7 and V is TRBV7-8; 8 nucleotides agree with TRBD2. J was trimmed by 2 bases and V by 5 bases; bases with no gene match: 17. Germline V CDR1 and CDR2: SGHVS, FQNEAQ. The CDR3 length is 18 residues. The CDR3 nucleotides read TGTGCCAGCAGCCCTGAAGCTCTGGGACTAGAGTCCCCCTACGAGCAGTACTTC. Amino acid sequence: CASSPEALGLESPYEQYF.

In its sample, this clone was seen once. This sequence joins TRBV28 and TRBJ2-3; 9 bases line up with TRBD1. The CDR3 length is 15 residues. J gave up 6 bases and V 3 bases, and 7 bases lay outside the gene matches. Germline V lookup: CDR1 MDHEN, CDR2 SYDVKM. As DNA, the CDR3 is TGTGCCAGCAGTTTCGGGACAGGGAGGCGGGATACGCAGTATTTT. As protein: CASSFGTGRRDTQYF.

V usage is TRBV7-9 and J usage is TRBJ2-6; D ambiguous. This CDR3 is 15 amino acids long. The ends were cut back, 6 bases at V and 5 bases at J, with 14 bases in the middle. Germline V CDR1 and CDR2: SEHNR, FQNEAQ (reference sequence). The CDR3 DNA is TGTGCCAGCAGGTGGGCTGAGTCTTGGGCCAACGTCCTGACTTTC. Amino acid sequence: CASRWAESWANVLTF.

The genes are TRBV28 and TRBJ1-1; a weak D match, TRBD1 (5 bases). Trimming pared 11 bases from V and 1 base from J, leaving 17 bases between. The CDR3 extends over 14 amino acids. Germline V gives CDR1 MDHEN, CDR2 SYDVKM. Here the CDR3 reads CACQVDTANTEAFF. In DNA, the CDR3 is TGTGCCTGCCAGGTGGACACGGCGAACACTGAAGCTTTCTTT.

This chain connects TRBV6-6 to TRBJ2-7, with 8 bases that match TRBD1. CDR1 is MNHNY and CDR2 is SVGAGI in the germline V gene (reference sequence). The CDR3 spans 14 residues. CDR3 DNA sequence: TGTGTCACAGCCATACAGGGGGATACCTACGAGCAGTACTTC. This sequence encodes CVTAIQGDTYEQYF.

This clone was seen repeatedly, ten times or more. The rearrangement uses TRBV6-5 and TRBJ2-7; D is perhaps TRBD1 (5 bases). Germline V gene lookup returns CDR1 MNHEY and CDR2 SVGAGI. V lost 0 bases and J 2 bases, leaving 11 bases between the germline ends. This CDR3 has 15 amino acids. The DNA of the CDR3 is TGTGCCAGCAGTTACTCGGAGCAGGGAACCTACGAGCAGTACTTC. Its translation: CASSYSEQGTYEQYF.

The J gene is TRBJ1-1, the V gene TRBV27, with D possibly being TRBD1 (5 bases). Trimming removed 6 bases at V and 5 bases at J, with 16 bases between. The CDR3 is made up of 14 amino acids. CDR1 is MNHEY, CDR2 SMNVEV, per germline (reference sequence). CDR3 residues: CASRLVQGRTEAFF. CDR3 sequence (DNA): TGTGCCAGCAGACTCGTGCAGGGCCGGACTGAAGCTTTCTTT.

This sequence joins TRBV18 and TRBJ2-1, with 7 bases aligning to TRBD2. V lost 0 bases and J lost 3; bases outside the gene matches: 5. Germline CDR1 is KGHSH and CDR2 is LQKENI. CDR3 length equals 16 residues. The CDR3 region is CASSPPAGTNYNEQFF. In DNA form, the CDR3 reads TGTGCCAGCTCACCACCGGCCGGGACTAACTACAATGAGCAGTTCTTC.

J is TRBJ2-1 and V is TRBV5-6; 11 nucleotides match TRBD1. Trimming took 0 bases from V and 6 from J; bases not matched to a gene: 2. There are 15 residues in the CDR3. CDR1 is SGHDT, CDR2 YYEEEE, per germline. CDR3 sequence: CASSLEGQGGNEQFF. The CDR3 region has the DNA TGTGCCAGCAGCTTGGAGGGACAGGGGGGCAATGAGCAGTTCTTC.